These 25 T cell receptor beta chains came from one sample sequenced in a study of blood T cell repertoires in COVID-19. The data were produced by immunoSEQ multiplex PCR, yet TCRdb's version contains in-frame clones alone and is incomplete. Among some 89,000 clones listed, over 70% were seen once. Sequencing was performed on peripheral blood. These receptors all stem from a man aged 55 to 70 with acute or convalescent COVID-19.

There are a few counts of this clone. This sequence joins TRBV4-1 and TRBJ1-5, with D hard to call. This CDR3 has 13 amino acids. V lost 1 base and J lost 4, with 5 bases in between. Germline CDR1 reads MGHRA; CDR2 reads YSYEKL. The CDR3 sequence is CASSQGRNQPQHF. As DNA, the CDR3 is TGCGCCAGCAGCCAAGGGCGGAATCAGCCCCAGCATTTT.

The chain carries TRBV5-6 and TRBJ1-3; perhaps TRBD1 as D (5 bases). The V end was cut by 2 bases, the J end by 0 bases, with 9 bases between. There are 15 residues in the CDR3. Germline CDR1 and CDR2: SGHDT and YYEEEE. The CDR3 DNA is TGTGCCAGCAGCTTTGCGGGGGTCTCTGGAAACACCATATATTTT. Translating it yields CASSFAGVSGNTIYF.

The gene calls are TRBV15 and TRBJ1-5; 9 bases fit TRBD1. The CDR3 runs to 16 residues. With V trimmed by 4 bases and J by 4 bases, 8 bases remained unmatched. Germline assignment: CDR1 LNHNV and CDR2 YYDKDF (reference sequence). The CDR3 loop is CATSKNRDRVNQPQHF. Here the CDR3 DNA reads TGTGCCACCAGCAAAAACCGGGACAGGGTAAATCAGCCCCAGCATTTT.

This clone was observed a few times. The chain is built from TRBV5-6 and TRBJ2-5; TRBD1 aligns across 8 bases. The CDR3 contains 19 residues. J lost 4 bases, V lost 1 base, and 18 bases had no gene match. The germline V gene has CDR1 SGHDT and CDR2 YYEEEE. CDR3 sequence reads: CASSLILAWTGKVGETQYF. For the CDR3, the DNA is TGTGCCAGCAGCTTGATTTTGGCCTGGACAGGGAAGGTAGGAGAGACCCAGTACTTC.

This clone occurred once. The rearrangement joins TRBV28 to TRBJ1-3; 8 bases line up with TRBD1. This CDR3 has 14 amino acids. CDR1 and CDR2 from the germline V gene are MDHEN and SYDVKM. Losses at the gene ends were 5 bases for V and 0 bases for J; bases not matched to a gene: 0. CDR3 sequence (DNA): TGTGCCAGCAGTACAGGGGGCTCTGGAAACACCATATATTTT. This sequence encodes CASSTGGSGNTIYF.

The chain recombines TRBV2 with TRBJ2-5, with 7 bases aligning to TRBD2. CDR1 and CDR2 from the germline V gene are SNHLY and FYNNEI. V gave up 4 bases and J gave up 3 bases; unmatched junction bases: 11. The CDR3 covers 16 residues. CDR3 residues: CASSAPRASGKETQYF. The CDR3 DNA reads as TGTGCCAGCAGTGCCCCCCGGGCTAGCGGAAAAGAGACCCAGTACTTC.

The CDR3: CASSLGAQMNTEAFF. The CDR3 nucleotides read TGCGCCAGCAGCCTGGGAGCCCAAATGAACACTGAAGCTTTCTTT. This chain links TRBV5-1 with TRBJ1-1; no clear D gene. Between the trimmed V and J ends, which lost 4 bases and 0 bases, there was a span of 13 bases. CDR1 and CDR2 from the germline V gene are SGHRS and YFSETQ. CDR3 length equals 15 residues.

This clone showed up just once. The chain employs TRBV5-1 and TRBJ2-2, with 10 bases lining up with TRBD1. Trimming removed 0 bases from V and 7 bases from J; junction bases left unmatched: 15. In germline, CDR1 is SGHRS, CDR2 YFSETQ. This CDR3 contains 19 residues. The CDR3: CASSLEESPGQGRIGELFF. The CDR3 nucleotides read TGCGCCAGCAGCTTGGAAGAAAGCCCGGGACAGGGGAGGATCGGGGAGCTGTTTTTT. Using reference TRBV5-1 and TRBJ2-2 for the parts outside the CDR3, the full variable domain is KAGVTQTPRYLIKTRGQQVTLSCSPISGHRSVSWYQQTPGQGLQFLFEYFSETQRNKGNFPGRFSGRQFSNSRSEMNVSTLELGDSALYLCASSLEESPGQGRIGELFFGEGSRLTVL.

This chain uses TRBV19 with TRBJ2-6; D is unclear. V was shortened by 1 base and J by 0 bases, with 4 bases between the two germline ends. Germline lookup yields CDR1 LNHDA and CDR2 SQIVND (reference sequence). The CDR3 has 15 amino acids. For the CDR3, the DNA is TGTGCCAGTAGTATAGGCGGCTCTGGGGCCAACGTCCTGACTTTC. This gives the protein CASSIGGSGANVLTF.

The genes are TRBV28 and TRBJ2-3; 13 positions agree with TRBD2. The CDR3 has 17 residues. The germline V gene has CDR1 MDHEN and CDR2 SYDVKM. After removal of 4 bases from V and 4 bases from J, the junction contained 8 bases not matched to a gene. CDR3 sequence reads: CASSYPGLAGSADTQYF. The CDR3, as DNA: TGTGCCAGCAGTTATCCGGGACTAGCGGGATCGGCAGATACGCAGTATTTT. Based on the CDR3 plus reference TRBV28 and TRBJ2-3, the full variable domain is DVKVTQSSRYLVKRTGEKVFLECVQDMDHENMFWYRQDPGLGLRLIYFSYDVKMKEKGDIPEGYSVSREKKERFSLILESASTNQTSMYLCASSYPGLAGSADTQYFGPGTRLTVL.

J is TRBJ1-5 and V is TRBV18, with unresolved D. V shed 2 bases and J shed 13 bases, with 21 bases lying between them. The V gene's germline CDR1 is KGHSH and CDR2 LQKENI. The CDR3 is 15 amino acids. CDR3 nucleotides: TGTGCCAGCTCACCAATCATCGCGACACCGTACGATCAGCATTTT. This sequence encodes CASSPIIATPYDQHF.

A few counts support this clone. The chain has TRBV24-1 and TRBJ2-5; 9 bases align to TRBD1. The CDR3 length is 14 residues. CDR1 and CDR2 (germline): KGHDR, SFDVKD. After removal of 7 bases from V and 2 bases from J, the junction contained 4 bases not matched to a gene. Here the CDR3 reads CATSQTGGQETQYF. The CDR3 bases are TGTGCCACCAGCCAGACAGGGGGTCAAGAGACCCAGTACTTC.

This rearrangement joins TRBV6-4 to TRBJ1-1; D call uncertain. CDR1 MRHNA and CDR2 SNTAGT come from the germline V gene. The CDR3 is made up of 13 amino acids. V lost 4 bases and J 2 bases, leaving 8 bases between the germline ends. CDR3 protein: CASSAEVNTEAFF. CDR3 DNA sequence: TGTGCCAGCAGTGCGGAGGTAAACACTGAAGCTTTCTTT.

This chain links TRBV5-4 with TRBJ2-5; tentatively, D is TRBD1 (6 bases). This CDR3 comprises 13 residues. CDR1 is SGHNT, CDR2 YYREEE, per germline (reference sequence). The V end lost 5 bases, the J end lost 5 bases, and 13 bases lay between the germline ends. CDR3 residues: CASSPQGIETQYF. In nucleotides, the CDR3 is TGTGCCAGCAGTCCCCAGGGGATTGAGACCCAGTACTTC.

This rearrangement joins TRBV5-4 to TRBJ2-5, with TRBD1 matching 12 bases. The V gene's germline CDR1 is SGHNT and CDR2 YYREEE (reference sequence). With 0 bases clipped from V and 5 bases from J, the junction kept 2 bases outside the gene matches. The CDR3 is 15 residues long. The CDR3 region has the DNA TGTGCCAGCAGCTTGGCGGGACAGGGGGCCGAGACCCAGTACTTC. It is translated as CASSLAGQGAETQYF.

The chain uses TRBV6-5 and TRBJ1-2; no clear D gene. Trimming pared 6 bases from V and 5 bases from J, leaving 13 bases between. The CDR3 totals 13 residues. Germline CDR1 MNHEY, CDR2 SVGAGI. The CDR3 DNA sequence: TGTGCCAGCAGCTGGGGAGGGAGTTATGGCTACACCTTC. This gives the protein CASSWGGSYGYTF.

This clone appeared a single time. V gene TRBV2 combines with J gene TRBJ2-2; TRBD1 matches at 7 bases. J was trimmed by 4 bases and V by 1 base; bases with no gene match: 3. The V gene's germline CDR1 is SNHLY and CDR2 FYNNEI. The CDR3 has 15 residues. Here the CDR3 DNA reads TGTGCCAGCAGTGAAGTAGACAGGGCCACCGGGGAGCTGTTTTTT. Protein sequence: CASSEVDRATGELFF.

The genes are TRBV3-1 (or the pseudogene TRBV3-2) and TRBJ2-1; TRBD1 matches at 12 bases. V dropped 3 bases and J dropped 12; count of bases not matched to a gene: 6. CDR3 length equals 14 residues. Germline CDR1 LGHDT, CDR2 YNNKEL (reference sequence). CDR3 residues: CASSQAGTGGMQFF. The CDR3, as DNA: TGTGCCAGCAGCCAGGCCGGGACAGGGGGCATGCAGTTCTTC.

This clone was detected only a few times. The chain uses TRBV2 and TRBJ1-5; TRBD1 might be the D (5 bases). Germline CDR1 reads SNHLY; CDR2 reads FYNNEI. The CDR3 is made up of 15 amino acids. Trimming took off 3 bases at V and 4 bases at J, with 13 bases between the two ends. In DNA, the CDR3 is TGTGCCAGCAGTGACGACAGTCCTGCTAATCAGCCCCAGCATTTT. It is translated as CASSDDSPANQPQHF.

This clone appeared a single time. The J gene is TRBJ1-1, the V gene TRBV4-1; TRBD1 aligns across 8 bases. Germline CDR1 and CDR2: MGHRA and YSYEKL. V was pared by 1 base and J by 1 base, with 2 bases of the junction left unmatched. This CDR3 has 15 residues. CDR3: CASSQADRANTEAFF. The CDR3 DNA follows: TGCGCCAGCAGCCAAGCGGACAGGGCGAACACTGAAGCTTTCTTT.

The chain couples TRBV4-3 to TRBJ1-6, with 7 bases fitting TRBD1. V shed 3 bases and J 9 bases; nucleotides not matched to a gene: 5. The germline V gene encodes CDR1 LGHNA and CDR2 YSLEER. The length of the CDR3 is 14 residues. The CDR3 DNA reads TGCGCCAGCAGCCATAGGGGGCTCGGTTCACCCCTCCACTTT. Its protein product is CASSHRGLGSPLHF.

The V gene is TRBV10-3, the J gene TRBJ2-7; 8 positions match TRBD2. The ends lost 6 bases at V and 5 bases at J; junction bases unmatched: 12. This CDR3 has 15 amino acids. Looked up from germline, CDR1 is ENHRY and CDR2 is SYGVKD. The CDR3: CAIRGVGAGGNEQYF. The CDR3 region has the DNA TGTGCCATCAGAGGGGTGGGGGCGGGAGGTAACGAGCAGTACTTC.

The gene calls are TRBV19 and TRBJ2-7; 10 bases line up with TRBD2. Germline CDR1 is LNHDA and CDR2 is SQIVND (reference sequence). The J segment lost 5 bases and the V segment lost 7 bases, leaving 8 bases of the junction unmatched. The CDR3 covers 14 residues. In DNA, the CDR3 is TGTGCCAGTACCAGCGGGAGGGCCAGCGACGAGCAGTACTTC. This translates into CASTSGRASDEQYF.

Comment on this clone: A single base separates this from a much larger clone, so it may be a read error. The rearrangement joins TRBV7-2 to TRBJ1-2, with 9 bases aligning to TRBD1. The CDR3 extends over 13 amino acids. V trimming: 5 bases; J trimming: 4 bases; junction bases outside the gene matches: 2. Germline loops: CDR1 SGHTA, CDR2 FQGNSA. The CDR3 sequence is CASSTGQGYGYTF. CDR3 bases: TGTGCCAGCAGCACGGGACAGGGCTATGGCTACACCTTC. The full variable domain, its missing parts supplied by reference TRBV7-2 and TRBJ1-2, is GAGVSQSPSNKVTEKGKDVELRCDPISGHTALYWYRQSLGQGLEFLIYFQGNSAPDKSGLPSDRFSAERTGGSVSTLTIQRTQQEDSAVYLCASSTGQGYGYTFGSGTRLTVV.

The chain links TRBV19 to TRBJ2-1, with D tentatively TRBD2 (7 bases). Trimming took off 1 base at V and 3 bases at J, with 13 bases between the two ends. Germline-derived CDR1 and CDR2 are LNHDA and SQIVND (reference sequence). The CDR3 is made up of 16 amino acids. The CDR3 DNA is TGTGCCAGTAGTATAGTTTGGGGGGGCTTCTACAATGAGCAGTTCTTC. Translated, it gives CASSIVWGGFYNEQFF. Supplemented by reference TRBV19 and TRBJ2-1, the full variable domain reads DGGITQSPKYLFRKEGQNVTLSCEQNLNHDAMYWYRQDPGQGLRLIYYSQIVNDFQKGDIAEGYSVSREKKESFPLTVTSAQKNPTAFYLCASSIVWGGFYNEQFFGPGTRLTVL.